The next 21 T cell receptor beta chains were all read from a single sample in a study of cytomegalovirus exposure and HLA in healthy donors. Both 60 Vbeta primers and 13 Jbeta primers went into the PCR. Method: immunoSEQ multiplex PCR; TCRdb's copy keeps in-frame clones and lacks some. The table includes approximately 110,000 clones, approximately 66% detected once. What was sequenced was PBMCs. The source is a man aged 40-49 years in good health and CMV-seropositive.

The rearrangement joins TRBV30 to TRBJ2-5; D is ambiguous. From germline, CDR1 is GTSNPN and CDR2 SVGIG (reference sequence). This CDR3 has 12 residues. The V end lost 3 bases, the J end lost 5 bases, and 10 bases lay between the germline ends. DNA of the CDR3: TGTGCCTGGAGCCCTGGGCACGAGACCCAGTACTTC. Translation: CAWSPGHETQYF.

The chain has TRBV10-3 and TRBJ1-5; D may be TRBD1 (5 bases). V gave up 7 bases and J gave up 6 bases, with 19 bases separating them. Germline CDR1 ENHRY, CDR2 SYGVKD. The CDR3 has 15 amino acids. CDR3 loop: CAITKMEGISQPQHF. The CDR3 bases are TGTGCCATCACAAAGATGGAGGGGATAAGTCAGCCCCAGCATTTT.

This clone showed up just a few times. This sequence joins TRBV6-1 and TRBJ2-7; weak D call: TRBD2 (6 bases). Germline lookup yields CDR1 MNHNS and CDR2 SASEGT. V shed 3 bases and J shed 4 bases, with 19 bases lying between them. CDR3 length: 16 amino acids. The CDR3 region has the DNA TGTGCCAGCAGTGACTTCTGGGTGGAGGGTAGGTACGAGCAGTACGTC. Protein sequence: CASSDFWVEGRYEQYV.

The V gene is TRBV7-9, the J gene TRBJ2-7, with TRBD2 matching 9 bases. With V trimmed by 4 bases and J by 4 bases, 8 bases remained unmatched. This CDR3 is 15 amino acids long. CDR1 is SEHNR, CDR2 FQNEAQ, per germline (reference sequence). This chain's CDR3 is CASSYVAGEGYEQYF. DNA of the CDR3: TGTGCCAGCAGCTACGTAGCGGGAGAGGGGTACGAGCAGTACTTC.

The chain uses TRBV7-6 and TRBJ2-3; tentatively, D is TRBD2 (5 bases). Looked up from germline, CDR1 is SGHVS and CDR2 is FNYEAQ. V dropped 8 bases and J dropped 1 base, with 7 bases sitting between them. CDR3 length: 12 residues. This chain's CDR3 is CASAEGTDTQYF. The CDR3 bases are TGTGCCAGCGCGGAGGGCACAGATACGCAGTATTTT.

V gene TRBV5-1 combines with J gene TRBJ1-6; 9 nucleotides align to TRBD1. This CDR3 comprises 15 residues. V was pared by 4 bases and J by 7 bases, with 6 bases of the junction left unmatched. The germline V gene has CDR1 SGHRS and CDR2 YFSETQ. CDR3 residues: CASSPGQGGNSPLHF. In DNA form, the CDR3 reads TGCGCCAGCAGCCCGGGACAGGGAGGAAATTCACCCCTCCACTTT.

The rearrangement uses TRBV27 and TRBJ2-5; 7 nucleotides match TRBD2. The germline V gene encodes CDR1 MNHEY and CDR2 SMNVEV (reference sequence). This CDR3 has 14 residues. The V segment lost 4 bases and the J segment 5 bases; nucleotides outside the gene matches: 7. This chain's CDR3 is CASSYGQGGETQYF. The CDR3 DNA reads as TGTGCCAGCAGTTACGGCCAGGGAGGGGAGACCCAGTACTTC.

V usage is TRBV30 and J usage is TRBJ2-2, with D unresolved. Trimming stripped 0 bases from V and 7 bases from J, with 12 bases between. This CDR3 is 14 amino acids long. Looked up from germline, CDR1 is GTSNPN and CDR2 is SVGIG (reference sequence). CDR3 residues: CAWSVFSPGGELFF. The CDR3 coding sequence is TGTGCCTGGAGTGTATTTAGTCCGGGCGGGGAGCTGTTTTTT.

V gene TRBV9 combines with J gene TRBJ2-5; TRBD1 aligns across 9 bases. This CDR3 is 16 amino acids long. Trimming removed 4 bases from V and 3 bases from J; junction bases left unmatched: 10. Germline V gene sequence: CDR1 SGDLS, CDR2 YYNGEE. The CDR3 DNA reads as TGTGCCAGCAGCCCTCCGGTCGGGACAGGGAAAGAGACCCAGTACTTC. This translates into CASSPPVGTGKETQYF. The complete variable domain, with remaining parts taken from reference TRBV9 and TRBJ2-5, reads DSGVTQTPKHLITATGQRVTLRCSPRSGDLSVYWYQQSLDQGLQFLIQYYNGEERAKGNILERFSAQQFPDLHSELNLSSLELGDSALYFCASSPPVGTGKETQYFGPGTRLLVL.

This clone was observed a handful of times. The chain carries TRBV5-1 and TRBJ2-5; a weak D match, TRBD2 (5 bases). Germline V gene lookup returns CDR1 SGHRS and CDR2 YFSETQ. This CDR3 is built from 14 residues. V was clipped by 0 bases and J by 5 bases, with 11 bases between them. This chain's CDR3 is CASSLGSGRETQYF. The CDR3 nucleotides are TGCGCCAGCAGCTTGGGTTCGGGAAGGGAGACCCAGTACTTC.

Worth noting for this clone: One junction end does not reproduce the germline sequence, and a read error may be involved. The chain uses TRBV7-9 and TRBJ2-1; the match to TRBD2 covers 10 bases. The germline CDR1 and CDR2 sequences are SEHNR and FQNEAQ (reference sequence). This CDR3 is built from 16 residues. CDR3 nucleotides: TGTTCCAGCAGCCCCGAGGCACTAGCGGGATACAATGAGCAGTTCTTC. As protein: CSSSPEALAGYNEQFF.

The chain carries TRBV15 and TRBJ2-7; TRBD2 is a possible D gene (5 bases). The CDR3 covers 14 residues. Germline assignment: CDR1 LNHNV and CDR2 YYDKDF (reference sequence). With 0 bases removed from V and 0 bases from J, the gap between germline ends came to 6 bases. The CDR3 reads CATSREAVSYEQYF. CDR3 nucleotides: TGTGCCACCAGCAGAGAAGCGGTCTCCTACGAGCAGTACTTC.

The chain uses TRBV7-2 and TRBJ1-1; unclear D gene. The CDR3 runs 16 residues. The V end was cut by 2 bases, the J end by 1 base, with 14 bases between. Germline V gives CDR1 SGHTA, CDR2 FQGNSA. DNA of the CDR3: TGTGCCAGCAGCTTAACTTCTGGGTGGGCGAACACTGAAGCTTTCTTT. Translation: CASSLTSGWANTEAFF.

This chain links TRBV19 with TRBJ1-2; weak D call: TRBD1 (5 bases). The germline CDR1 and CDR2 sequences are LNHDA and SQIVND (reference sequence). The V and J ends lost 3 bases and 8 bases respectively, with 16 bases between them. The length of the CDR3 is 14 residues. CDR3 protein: CASSMRGRVGGYTF. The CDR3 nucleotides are TGTGCCAGTAGTATGCGGGGCAGGGTCGGCGGCTACACCTTC.

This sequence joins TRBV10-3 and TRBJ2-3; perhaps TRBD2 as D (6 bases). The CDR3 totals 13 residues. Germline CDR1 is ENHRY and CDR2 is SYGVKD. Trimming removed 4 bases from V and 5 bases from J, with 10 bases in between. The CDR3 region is CAISGLEIDTQYF. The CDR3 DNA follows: TGTGCCATCAGTGGACTAGAAATAGATACGCAGTATTTT.

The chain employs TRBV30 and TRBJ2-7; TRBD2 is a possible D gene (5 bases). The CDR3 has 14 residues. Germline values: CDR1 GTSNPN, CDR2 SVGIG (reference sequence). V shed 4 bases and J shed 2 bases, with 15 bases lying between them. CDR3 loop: CAWTWGYGAYEQYF. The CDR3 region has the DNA TGTGCCTGGACCTGGGGTTACGGGGCCTACGAGCAGTACTTC.

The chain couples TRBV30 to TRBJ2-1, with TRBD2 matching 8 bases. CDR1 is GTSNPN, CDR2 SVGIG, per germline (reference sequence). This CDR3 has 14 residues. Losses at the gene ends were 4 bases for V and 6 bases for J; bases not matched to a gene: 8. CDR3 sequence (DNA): TGTGCCTGGACCGCCGGGACTAGGGTCAATGAGCAGTTCTTC. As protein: CAWTAGTRVNEQFF.

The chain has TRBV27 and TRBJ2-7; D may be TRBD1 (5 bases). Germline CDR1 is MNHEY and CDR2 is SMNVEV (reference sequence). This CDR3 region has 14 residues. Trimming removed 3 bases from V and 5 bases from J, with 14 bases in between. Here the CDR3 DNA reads TGTGCCAGCAGTTTGGGGCAGGGCTTCGACGAGCAGTACTTC. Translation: CASSLGQGFDEQYF.

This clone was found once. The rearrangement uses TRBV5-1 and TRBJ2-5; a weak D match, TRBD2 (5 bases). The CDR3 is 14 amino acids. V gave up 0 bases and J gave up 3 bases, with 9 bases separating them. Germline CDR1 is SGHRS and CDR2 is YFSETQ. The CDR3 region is CASSLGDGKETQYF. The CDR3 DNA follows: TGCGCCAGCAGCTTGGGAGACGGGAAAGAGACCCAGTACTTC.

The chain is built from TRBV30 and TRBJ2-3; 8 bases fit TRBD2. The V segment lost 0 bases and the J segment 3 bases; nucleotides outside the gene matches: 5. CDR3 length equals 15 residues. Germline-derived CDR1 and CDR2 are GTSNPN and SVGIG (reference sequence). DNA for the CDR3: TGTGCCTGGAGTGTAAGCGGGAGTTTGACAGATACGCAGTATTTT. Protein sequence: CAWSVSGSLTDTQYF. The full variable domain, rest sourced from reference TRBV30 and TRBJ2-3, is SQTIHQWPATLVQPVGSPLSLECTVEGTSNPNLYWYRQAAGRGLQLLFYSVGIGQISSEVPQNLSASRPQDRQFILSSKKLLLSDSGFYLCAWSVSGSLTDTQYFGPGTRLTVL.

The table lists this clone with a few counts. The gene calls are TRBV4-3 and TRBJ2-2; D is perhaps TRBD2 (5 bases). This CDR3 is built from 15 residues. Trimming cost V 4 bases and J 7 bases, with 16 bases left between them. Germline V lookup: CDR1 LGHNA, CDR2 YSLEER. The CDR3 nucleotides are TGCGCCAGCAGCCGGGAAGGGAGTAAGGGCGGGGAGCTGTTTTTT. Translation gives CASSREGSKGGELFF.